The 5 T cell receptor beta chains given below trace back to one sample, sequenced in a study of response to subunit inactivated influenza vaccine. TCRdb called the RT-PCR reads again in MiXCR, with one record for every CDR3 protein. The sample yields more than 500,000 distinct CDR3 sequences, approximately 11% seen once. This sample was also put to use in a study of T cells expressing NK-cell markers. As reported in that work: Generation of TCR beta cDNA was performed by 5'RACE template switching incorporating UMIs.

The starting material was PBMCs from blood, obtained on the day of vaccination. The receptors derive from a middle-aged man who received an inactivated influenza vaccine.

This clonotype was counted only a few times. The chain carries TRBV4-3 and TRBJ1-1, with 8 bases aligning to TRBD1. V dropped 0 bases and J dropped 10; count of bases not matched to a gene: 10. From germline, CDR1 is LGHNA and CDR2 YSLEER. The CDR3 runs to 15 residues. The CDR3 sequence: CASSQDLGQGPRAFF. DNA for the CDR3: TGCGCCAGCAGCCAAGATCTAGGACAGGGCCCTCGAGCTTTCTTT.

The rearrangement joins TRBV15 to TRBJ2-1; the match to TRBD2 covers 8 bases. The junction had 11 bases not matched to a gene; V was cut back by 0 bases and J by 10 bases. Germline values: CDR1 LNHNV, CDR2 YYDKDF (reference sequence). This CDR3 spans 16 amino acids. The CDR3 region is CATSRDLGLAEMEQFF. The CDR3 bases are TGTGCCACCAGCAGAGATTTAGGACTAGCTGAAATGGAGCAGTTCTTC. Looking up the rest from reference TRBV15 and TRBJ2-1 gives the full variable domain: DAMVIQNPRYQVTQFGKPVTLSCSQTLNHNVMYWYQQKSSQAPKLLFHYYDKDFNNEADTPDNFQSRRPNTSFCFLDIRSPGLGDTAMYLCATSRDLGLAEMEQFFGPGTRLTVL.

In its sample, this clonotype was seen many times. This chain joins TRBV4-3 and TRBJ2-1; TRBD2 agrees at 8 bases. Germline assignment: CDR1 LGHNA and CDR2 YSLEER. The V gene end was trimmed by 0 bases and the J gene end by 7 bases; junction bases not matched to a gene: 5. CDR3 size: 15 residues. The CDR3 is CASSQDFLAGNEQFF. The CDR3 DNA reads as TGCGCCAGCAGCCAAGATTTTCTAGCGGGTAATGAGCAGTTCTTC.

The J gene is TRBJ2-2, the V gene TRBV9; 8 positions match TRBD1. V gave up 3 bases and J gave up 1 base; unmatched junction bases: 5. The germline V gene has CDR1 SGDLS and CDR2 YYNGEE. The CDR3 loop spans 16 amino acids. In DNA form, the CDR3 reads TGTGCCAGCAGCGGACCCGGGACAGGGAACACCGGGGAGCTGTTTTTT. Translated: CASSGPGTGNTGELFF. Complete variable domain (other parts from reference TRBV9 and TRBJ2-2): DSGVTQTPKHLITATGQRVTLRCSPRSGDLSVYWYQQSLDQGLQFLIQYYNGEERAKGNILERFSAQQFPDLHSELNLSSLELGDSALYFCASSGPGTGNTGELFFGEGSRLTVL.

The gene calls are TRBV7-2 and TRBJ2-3; D is unresolved. The germline V and J ends were trimmed by 2 bases and 0 bases, with 12 bases remaining between them. Germline CDR1 is SGHTA and CDR2 is FQGNSA. The CDR3 length is 16 residues. CDR3 protein: CASSLSGVGSTDTQYF. DNA for the CDR3: TGTGCCAGCAGCTTAAGTGGCGTGGGAAGCACAGATACGCAGTATTTT.